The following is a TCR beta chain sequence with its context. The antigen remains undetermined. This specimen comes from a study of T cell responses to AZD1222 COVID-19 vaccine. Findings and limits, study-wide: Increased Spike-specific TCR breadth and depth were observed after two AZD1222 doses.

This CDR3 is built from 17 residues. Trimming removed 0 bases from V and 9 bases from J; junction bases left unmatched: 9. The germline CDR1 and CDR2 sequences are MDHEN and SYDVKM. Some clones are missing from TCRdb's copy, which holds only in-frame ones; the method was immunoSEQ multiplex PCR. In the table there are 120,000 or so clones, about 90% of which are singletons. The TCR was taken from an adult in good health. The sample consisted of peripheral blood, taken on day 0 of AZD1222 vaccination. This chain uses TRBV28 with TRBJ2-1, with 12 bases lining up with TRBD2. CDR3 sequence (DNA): TGTGCCAGCAGTTTATGGTCGCTAGCGGGAGGGCCGGGTGAGCAGTTCTTC. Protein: CASSLWSLAGGPGEQFF.